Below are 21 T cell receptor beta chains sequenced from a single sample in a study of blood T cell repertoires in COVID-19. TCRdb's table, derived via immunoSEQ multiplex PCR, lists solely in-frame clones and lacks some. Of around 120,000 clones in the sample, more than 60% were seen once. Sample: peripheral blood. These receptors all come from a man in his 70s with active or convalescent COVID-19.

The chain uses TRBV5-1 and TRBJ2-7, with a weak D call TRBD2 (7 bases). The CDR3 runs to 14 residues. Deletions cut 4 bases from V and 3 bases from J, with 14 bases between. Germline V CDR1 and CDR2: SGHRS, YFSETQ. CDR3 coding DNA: TGCGCCAGCAGCCCGACAGGCGGGGGCTACGAGCAGTACTTC. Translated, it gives CASSPTGGGYEQYF.

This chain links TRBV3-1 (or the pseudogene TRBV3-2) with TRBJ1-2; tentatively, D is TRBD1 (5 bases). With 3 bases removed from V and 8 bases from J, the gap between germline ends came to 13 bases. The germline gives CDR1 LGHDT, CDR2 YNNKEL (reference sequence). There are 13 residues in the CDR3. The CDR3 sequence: CASSHRTGDGYTF. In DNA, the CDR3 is TGTGCCAGCAGCCACCGGACGGGGGACGGCTACACCTTC.

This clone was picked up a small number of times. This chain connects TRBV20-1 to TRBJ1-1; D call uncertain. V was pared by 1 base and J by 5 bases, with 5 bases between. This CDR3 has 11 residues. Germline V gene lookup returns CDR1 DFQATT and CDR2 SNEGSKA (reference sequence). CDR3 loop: CSARGATEAFF. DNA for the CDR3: TGCAGTGCTAGAGGGGCGACTGAAGCTTTCTTT.

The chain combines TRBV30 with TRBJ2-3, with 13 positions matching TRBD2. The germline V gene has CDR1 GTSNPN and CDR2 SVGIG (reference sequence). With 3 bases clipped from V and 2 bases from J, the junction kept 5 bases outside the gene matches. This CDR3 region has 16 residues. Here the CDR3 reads CAWSQGTSGVTDTQYF. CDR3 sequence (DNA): TGTGCCTGGAGCCAGGGGACTAGCGGGGTCACAGATACGCAGTATTTT.

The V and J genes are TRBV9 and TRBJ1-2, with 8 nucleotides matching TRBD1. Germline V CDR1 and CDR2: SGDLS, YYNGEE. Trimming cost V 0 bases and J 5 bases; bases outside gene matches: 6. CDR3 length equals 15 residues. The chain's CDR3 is CASSVEGTGFYGYTF. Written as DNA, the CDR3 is TGTGCCAGCAGCGTAGAGGGGACAGGTTTTTATGGCTACACCTTC.

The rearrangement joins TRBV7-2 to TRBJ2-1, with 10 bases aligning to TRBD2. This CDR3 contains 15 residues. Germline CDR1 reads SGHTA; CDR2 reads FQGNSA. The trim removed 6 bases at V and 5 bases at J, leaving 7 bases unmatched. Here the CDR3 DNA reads TGTGCCAGCAGGGGACGGCTAGCGGGAGACAATGAGCAGTTCTTC. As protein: CASRGRLAGDNEQFF.

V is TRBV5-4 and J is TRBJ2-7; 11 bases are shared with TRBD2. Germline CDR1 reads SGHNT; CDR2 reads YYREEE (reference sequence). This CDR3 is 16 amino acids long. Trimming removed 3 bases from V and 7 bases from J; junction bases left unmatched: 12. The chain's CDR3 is CASSSEFSGGAGEQYF. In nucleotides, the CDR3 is TGTGCCAGCAGCTCCGAATTTAGCGGGGGGGCGGGGGAGCAGTACTTC.

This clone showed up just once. CDR3 protein: CASSPQRVPEGYTF. As DNA, the CDR3 is TGTGCCAGCTCACCTCAACGGGTTCCGGAAGGCTACACCTTC. The rearrangement joins TRBV18 to TRBJ1-2; the D is unclear. The CDR3 covers 14 residues. V gave up 3 bases and J gave up 8 bases, with 16 bases separating them. Germline V lookup: CDR1 KGHSH, CDR2 LQKENI.

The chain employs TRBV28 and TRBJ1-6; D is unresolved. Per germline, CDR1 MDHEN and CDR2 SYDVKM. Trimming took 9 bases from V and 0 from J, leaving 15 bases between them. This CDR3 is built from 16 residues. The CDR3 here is CASRGSSVSYNSPLHF. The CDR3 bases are TGTGCCAGTCGCGGGTCCTCAGTCTCCTATAATTCACCCCTCCACTTT.

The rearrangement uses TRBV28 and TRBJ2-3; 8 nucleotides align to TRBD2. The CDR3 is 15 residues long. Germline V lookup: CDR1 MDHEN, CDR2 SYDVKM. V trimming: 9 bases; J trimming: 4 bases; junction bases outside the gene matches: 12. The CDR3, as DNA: TGTGCCAGTCAAGAGGGTAGCGGGACCCCAGATACGCAGTATTTT. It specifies CASQEGSGTPDTQYF.

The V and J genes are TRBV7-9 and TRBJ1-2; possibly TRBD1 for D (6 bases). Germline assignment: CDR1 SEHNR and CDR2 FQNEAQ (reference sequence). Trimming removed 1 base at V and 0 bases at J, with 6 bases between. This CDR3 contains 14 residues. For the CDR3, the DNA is TGTGCCAGCAGCTTAGGGACAGCTAACTATGGCTACACCTTC. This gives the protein CASSLGTANYGYTF.

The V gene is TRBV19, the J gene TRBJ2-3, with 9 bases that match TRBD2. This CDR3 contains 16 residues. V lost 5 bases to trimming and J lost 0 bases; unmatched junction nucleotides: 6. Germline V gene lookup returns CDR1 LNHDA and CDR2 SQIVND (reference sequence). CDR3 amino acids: CASSYLAGTSTDTQYF. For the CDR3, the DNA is TGTGCCAGTAGTTATCTAGCGGGGACTAGCACAGATACGCAGTATTTT.

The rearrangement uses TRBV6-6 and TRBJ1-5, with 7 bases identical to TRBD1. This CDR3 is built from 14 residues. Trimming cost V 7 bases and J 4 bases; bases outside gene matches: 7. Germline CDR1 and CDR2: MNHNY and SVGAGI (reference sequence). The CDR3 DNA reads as TGTGCCAGCACTCTAGGGACAGCGAATCAGCCCCAGCATTTT. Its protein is CASTLGTANQPQHF.

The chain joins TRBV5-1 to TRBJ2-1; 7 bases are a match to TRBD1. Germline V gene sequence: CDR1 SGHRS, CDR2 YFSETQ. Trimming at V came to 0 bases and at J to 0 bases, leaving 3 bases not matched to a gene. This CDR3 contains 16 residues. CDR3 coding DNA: TGCGCCAGCAGCTTGGACGGGACAGCCTCCTACAATGAGCAGTTCTTC. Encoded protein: CASSLDGTASYNEQFF.

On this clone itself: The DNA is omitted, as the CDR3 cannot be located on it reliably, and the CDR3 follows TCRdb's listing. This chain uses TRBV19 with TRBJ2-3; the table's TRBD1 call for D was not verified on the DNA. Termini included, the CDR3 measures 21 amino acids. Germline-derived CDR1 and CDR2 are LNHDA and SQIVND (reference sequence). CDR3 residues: CAKNLCASSIRRAGASDTQYF.

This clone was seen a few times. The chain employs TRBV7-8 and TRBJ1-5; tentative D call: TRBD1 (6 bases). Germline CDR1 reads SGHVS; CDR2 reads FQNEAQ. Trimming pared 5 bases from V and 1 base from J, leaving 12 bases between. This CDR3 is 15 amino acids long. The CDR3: CASSRGGMSNQPQHF. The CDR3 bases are TGTGCCAGCAGCAGGGGGGGGATGAGCAATCAGCCCCAGCATTTT. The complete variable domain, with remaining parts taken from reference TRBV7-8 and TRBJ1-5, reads GAGVSQSPRYKVAKRGQDVALRCDPISGHVSLFWYQQALGQGPEFLTYFQNEAQLDKSGLPSDRFFAERPEGSVSTLKIQRTQQEDSAVYLCASSRGGMSNQPQHFGDGTRLSIL.

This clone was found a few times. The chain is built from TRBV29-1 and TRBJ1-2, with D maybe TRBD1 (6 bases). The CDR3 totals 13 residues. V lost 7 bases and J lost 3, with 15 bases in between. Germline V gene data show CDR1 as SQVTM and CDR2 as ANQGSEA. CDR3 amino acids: CSAADRLDYGYTF. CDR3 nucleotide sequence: TGCAGCGCGGCCGACAGGCTTGACTATGGCTACACCTTC.

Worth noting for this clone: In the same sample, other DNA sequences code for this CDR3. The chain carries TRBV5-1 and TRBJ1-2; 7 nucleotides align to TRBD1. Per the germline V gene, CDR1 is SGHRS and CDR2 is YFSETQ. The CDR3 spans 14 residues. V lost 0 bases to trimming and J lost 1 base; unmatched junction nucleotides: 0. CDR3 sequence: CASSLGQGNYGYTF. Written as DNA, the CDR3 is TGCGCCAGCAGCTTGGGACAGGGTAACTATGGCTACACCTTC. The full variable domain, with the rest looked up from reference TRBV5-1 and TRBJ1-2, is KAGVTQTPRYLIKTRGQQVTLSCSPISGHRSVSWYQQTPGQGLQFLFEYFSETQRNKGNFPGRFSGRQFSNSRSEMNVSTLELGDSALYLCASSLGQGNYGYTFGSGTRLTVV.

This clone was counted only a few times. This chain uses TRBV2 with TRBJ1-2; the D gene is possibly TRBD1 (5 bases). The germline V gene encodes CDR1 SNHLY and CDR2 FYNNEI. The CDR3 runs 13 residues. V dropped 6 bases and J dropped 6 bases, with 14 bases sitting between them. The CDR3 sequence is CASRSRQTDGYTF. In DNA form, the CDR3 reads TGTGCCAGCAGATCGCGACAGACGGATGGCTACACCTTC.

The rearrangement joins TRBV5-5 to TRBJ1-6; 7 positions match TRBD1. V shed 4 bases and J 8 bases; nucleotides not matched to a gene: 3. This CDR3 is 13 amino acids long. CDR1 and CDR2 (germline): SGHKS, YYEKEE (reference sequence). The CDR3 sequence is CASSGTGDSPLHF. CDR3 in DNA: TGTGCCAGCAGCGGAACAGGGGATTCACCCCTCCACTTT.

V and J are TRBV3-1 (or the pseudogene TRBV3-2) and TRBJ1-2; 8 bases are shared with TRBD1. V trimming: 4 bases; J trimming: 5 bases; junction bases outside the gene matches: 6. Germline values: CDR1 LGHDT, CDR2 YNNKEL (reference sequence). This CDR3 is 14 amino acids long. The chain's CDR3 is CASSLLGQAYGYTF. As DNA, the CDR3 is TGTGCCAGCAGCCTCTTGGGACAGGCGTATGGCTACACCTTC.